Shown below are 5 T cell receptor beta chains from a single sample sequenced in a study of blood T cell repertoires in COVID-19. Using immunoSEQ multiplex PCR, the repertoire was profiled, and TCRdb retains in-frame clones only, with some absent. The sample contains some 100,000 clones, just over 90% of which appear only once. Material: peripheral blood. These receptors all come from a man over 45 with acute or convalescent COVID-19.

V is TRBV14 and J is TRBJ2-1, with D perhaps matching TRBD1 (6 bases). In germline, CDR1 is SGHDN, CDR2 FVKESK. The CDR3 covers 19 residues. Trimming cost V 0 bases and J 4 bases, with 22 bases left between them. The CDR3 bases are TGTGCCAGCAGCCAAGATCATGTTTCGGGAAAAGGGGGATACAATGAGCAGTTCTTC. Residues: CASSQDHVSGKGGYNEQFF.

The chain combines TRBV7-7 with TRBJ2-5; TRBD2 matches 9 bases. CDR3 size: 21 residues. V lost 5 bases and J lost 1; bases outside the gene matches: 23. Germline V CDR1 and CDR2: SSHAT, FNYEAQ (reference sequence). The CDR3, as DNA: TGTGCCAGCAGCCCCCTGAGACGGAGTAGCGGGAGAGTTGGGGGCCAAGAGACCCAGTACTTC. Encoded protein: CASSPLRRSSGRVGGQETQYF.

The chain combines TRBV5-6 with TRBJ2-7; D is perhaps TRBD1 (5 bases). Trimming pared 4 bases from V and 4 bases from J, leaving 9 bases between. Germline CDR1 SGHDT, CDR2 YYEEEE. The CDR3 extends over 12 amino acids. CDR3 coding DNA: TGTGCCAGCAGCATCCAGGGATACGAGCAGTACTTC. Its protein is CASSIQGYEQYF. Drawing the rest from reference TRBV5-6 and TRBJ2-7, the complete variable domain is DAGVTQSPTHLIKTRGQQVTLRCSPKSGHDTVSWYQQALGQGPQFIFQYYEEEERQRGNFPDRFSGHQFPNYSSELNVNALLLGDSALYLCASSIQGYEQYFGPGTRLTVT.

This chain joins TRBV7-6 and TRBJ2-1; D is unresolved. CDR3 length: 15 residues. Germline loops: CDR1 SGHVS, CDR2 FNYEAQ. Trimming left V 1 base short and J 1 base short, with 8 bases between. CDR3 bases: TGTGCCAGCAGCTTAGAGGCGGATTCCTACAATGAGCAGTTCTTC. It encodes CASSLEADSYNEQFF.

This rearrangement joins TRBV9 to TRBJ2-1; maybe TRBD2 (6 bases). V was pared by 0 bases and J by 3 bases, with 10 bases between. CDR1 SGDLS and CDR2 YYNGEE come from the germline V gene. The CDR3 extends over 15 amino acids. This CDR3 reads CASSVDSGVYNEQFF. The CDR3 DNA follows: TGTGCCAGCAGCGTAGATTCGGGAGTCTACAATGAGCAGTTCTTC.